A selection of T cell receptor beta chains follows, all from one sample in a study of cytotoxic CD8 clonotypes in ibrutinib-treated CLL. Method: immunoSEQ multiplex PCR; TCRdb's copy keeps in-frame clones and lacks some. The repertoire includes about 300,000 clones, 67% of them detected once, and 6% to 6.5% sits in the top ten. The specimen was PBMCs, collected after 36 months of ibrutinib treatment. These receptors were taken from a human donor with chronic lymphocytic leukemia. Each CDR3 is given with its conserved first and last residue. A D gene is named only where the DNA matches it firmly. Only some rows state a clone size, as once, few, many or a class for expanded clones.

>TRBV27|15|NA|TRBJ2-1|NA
CASSLAGPLYNEQFF
TGTGCCAGCAGTCTCGCGGGACCCCTCTACAATGAGCAGTTCTTC
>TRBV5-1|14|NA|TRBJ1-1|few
CASRSDSRNTEAFF
TGCGCCAGCCGGTCAGACTCCAGGAACACTGAAGCTTTCTTT
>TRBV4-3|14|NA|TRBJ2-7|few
CASSQDLGRTTRYF
TGCGCCAGCAGCCAAGATCTCGGGCGAACAACGCGGTACTTC
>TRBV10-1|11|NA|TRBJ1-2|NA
CASQGGYGYTF
TGCGCCAGCCAGGGTGGATATGGCTACACCTTC
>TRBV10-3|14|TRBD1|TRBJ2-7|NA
CAIRDRDRGYEQYF
TGTGCCATCAGGGACCGGGACAGGGGCTACGAGCAGTACTTC
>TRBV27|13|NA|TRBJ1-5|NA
CASSWIGDQPQHF
TGTGCCAGCAGTTGGATTGGGGATCAGCCCCAGCATTTT
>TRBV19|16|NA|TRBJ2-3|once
CASSTSVLARINTQYF
TGTGCCAGTAGCACATCGGTACTAGCTAGGATAAATACGCAGTATTTT
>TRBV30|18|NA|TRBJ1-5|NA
CAWSGGTFYTGSNQPQHF
TGTGCCTGGAGTGGAGGGACTTTTTACACTGGGAGCAATCAGCCCCAGCATTTT
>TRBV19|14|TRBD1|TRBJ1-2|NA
CASSIRGQAYGYTF
TGTGCCAGTAGTATTCGGGGACAGGCGTATGGCTACACCTTC
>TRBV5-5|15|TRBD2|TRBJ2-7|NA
CASSLVAGGPYEQYF
TGTGCCAGCAGCTTGGTAGCGGGGGGACCTTACGAGCAGTACTTC
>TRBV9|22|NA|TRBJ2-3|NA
CASSAIRIPGVLWTPGTDTQYF
TGTGCCAGCAGCGCCATACGGATACCTGGGGTACTATGGACTCCCGGCACAGATACGCAGTATTTT
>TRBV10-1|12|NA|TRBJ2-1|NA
CASSDNYNEQFF
TGCGCCAGCTCGGACAACTACAATGAGCAGTTCTTC
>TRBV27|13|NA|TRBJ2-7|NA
CASSLQGGYEQYF
TGTGCCAGCAGTTTGCAGGGCGGCTACGAGCAGTACTTC
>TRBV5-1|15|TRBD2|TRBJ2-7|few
CASSLALAGVYEQYF
TGCGCCAGCAGCTTGGCACTAGCGGGGGTTTACGAGCAGTACTTC
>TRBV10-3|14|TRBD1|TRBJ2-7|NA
CAISDRDRIYEQYF
TGTGCCATCAGTGACCGGGACAGGATCTACGAGCAGTACTTC
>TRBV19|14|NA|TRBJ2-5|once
CASSIDRSQETQYF
TGTGCCAGTAGTATTGACAGATCCCAAGAGACCCAGTACTTC
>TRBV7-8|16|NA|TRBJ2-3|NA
CASSLADPLGTDTQYF
TGTGCCAGCAGCTTAGCCGACCCCCTGGGCACAGATACGCAGTATTTT
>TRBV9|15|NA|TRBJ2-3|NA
CASSVGGAPTDTQYF
TGTGCCAGCAGCGTAGGGGGGGCCCCCACAGATACGCAGTATTTT
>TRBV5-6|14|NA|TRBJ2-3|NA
CASSHRTGTDTQYF
TGTGCCAGCAGCCACCGGACAGGCACAGATACGCAGTATTTT
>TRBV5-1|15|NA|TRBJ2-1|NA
CASSLSGSSYNEQFF
TGCGCCAGCAGCCTGAGCGGTAGCTCCTACAATGAGCAGTTCTTC
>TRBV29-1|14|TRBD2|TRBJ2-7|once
CSVGLAGGVGEQYF
TGCAGCGTTGGGTTAGCGGGAGGGGTGGGCGAGCAGTACTTC
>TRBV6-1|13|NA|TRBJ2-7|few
CASRALGGYEQYF
TGTGCCAGCAGGGCCCTGGGTGGCTACGAGCAGTACTTC
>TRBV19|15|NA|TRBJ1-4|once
CASSVGGQILEKLFF
TGTGCCAGTAGTGTGGGGGGACAAATCCTGGAAAAACTGTTTTTT
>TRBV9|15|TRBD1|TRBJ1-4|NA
CASSVGGQGYQKLFF
TGTGCCAGCAGCGTTGGGGGACAGGGGTACCAAAAACTGTTTTTT
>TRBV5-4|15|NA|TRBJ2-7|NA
CASSRRLPSSYEQYF
TGTGCCAGCAGCCGCAGGCTCCCTAGCTCCTACGAGCAGTACTTC
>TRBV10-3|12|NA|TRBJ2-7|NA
CAISPGAYEQYF
TGTGCCATCAGTCCGGGAGCCTACGAGCAGTACTTC
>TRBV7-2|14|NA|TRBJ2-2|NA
CASSQIPGTGELFF
TGTGCCAGCAGCCAAATCCCCGGGACCGGGGAGCTGTTTTTT
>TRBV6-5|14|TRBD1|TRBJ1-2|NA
CASQPPGQGYGYTF
TGTGCCAGCCAACCACCGGGACAGGGCTATGGCTACACCTTC
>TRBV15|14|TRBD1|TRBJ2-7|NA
CATSDTGGAYEQYF
TGTGCCACCAGCGACACAGGGGGCGCATACGAGCAGTACTTC
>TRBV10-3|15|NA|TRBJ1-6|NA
CAISEFSRANSPLHF
TGTGCCATCAGTGAGTTCTCCAGGGCGAATTCACCCCTCCACTTT
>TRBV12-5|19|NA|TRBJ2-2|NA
CASGLSPKGGQEQGGELFF
TGTGCTAGTGGTTTGTCCCCTAAAGGGGGACAAGAACAGGGCGGGGAGCTGTTTTTT
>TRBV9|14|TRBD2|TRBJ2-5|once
CASRKAGAGETQYF
TGTGCCAGCAGGAAAGCGGGGGCCGGAGAGACCCAGTACTTC
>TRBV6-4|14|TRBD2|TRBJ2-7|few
CASSEVAGGGEQYF
TGTGCCAGCAGTGAGGTAGCGGGAGGTGGCGAGCAGTACTTC
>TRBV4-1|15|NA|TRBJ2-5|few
CASSQILVPQETQYF
TGCGCCAGCAGCCAAATTTTAGTACCGCAAGAGACCCAGTACTTC
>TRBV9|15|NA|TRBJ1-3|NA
CASSSEAASGNTIYF
TGTGCCAGCAGTTCAGAGGCGGCCTCTGGAAACACCATATATTTT
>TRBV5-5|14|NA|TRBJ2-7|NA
CASSSRTGTYEQYF
TGTGCCAGCAGCTCTCGGACGGGGACCTACGAGCAGTACTTC
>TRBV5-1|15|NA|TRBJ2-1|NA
CASSPIQVSYNEQFF
TGCGCCAGCAGCCCCATACAGGTCTCCTACAATGAGCAGTTCTTC
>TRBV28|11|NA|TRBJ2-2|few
CASRVGGELFF
TGTGCCAGCAGGGTTGGCGGGGAGCTGTTTTTT
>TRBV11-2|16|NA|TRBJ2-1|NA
CASSHALRGSYNEQFF
TGTGCCAGCAGCCATGCCTTGCGGGGATCCTACAATGAGCAGTTCTTC
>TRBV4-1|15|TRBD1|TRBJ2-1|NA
CASSPRDRVYNEQFF
TGCGCCAGCAGCCCCCGGGACAGGGTATACAATGAGCAGTTCTTC
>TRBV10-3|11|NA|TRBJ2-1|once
CAIKGFNEQFF
TGTGCCATCAAGGGGTTCAATGAGCAGTTCTTC
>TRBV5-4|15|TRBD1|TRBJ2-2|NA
CASSAAGQGAGELFF
TGTGCCAGCAGCGCCGCGGGACAGGGAGCCGGGGAGCTGTTTTTT
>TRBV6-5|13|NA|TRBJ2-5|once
CASSSVIQETQYF
TGTGCCAGCAGTTCAGTCATCCAAGAGACCCAGTACTTC
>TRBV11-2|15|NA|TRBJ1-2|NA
CASSPEVALGYGYTF
TGTGCCAGCAGCCCCGAAGTGGCCCTCGGCTATGGCTACACCTTC
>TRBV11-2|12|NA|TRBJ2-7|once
CASSLGPREQYF
TGTGCCAGCAGCTTAGGTCCCCGCGAGCAGTACTTC
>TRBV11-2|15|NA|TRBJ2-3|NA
CASSLVGTSTDTQYF
TGTGCCAGCAGCTTAGTAGGGACTAGCACAGATACGCAGTATTTT
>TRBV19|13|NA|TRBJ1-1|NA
CASSMRGGTEAFF
TGTGCCAGTAGTATGAGGGGGGGCACTGAAGCTTTCTTT
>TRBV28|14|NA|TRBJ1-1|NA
CASSFRGRHTEAFF
TGTGCCAGCAGTTTCAGAGGGAGGCACACTGAAGCTTTCTTT
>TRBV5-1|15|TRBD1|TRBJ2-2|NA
CASTYRGGTAGELFF
TGCGCCAGCACTTACAGGGGTGGAACGGCCGGGGAGCTGTTTTTT
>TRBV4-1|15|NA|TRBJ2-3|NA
CASSQEVRPGDTQYF
TGCGCCAGCAGCCAAGAAGTCAGGCCTGGGGATACGCAGTATTTT